The T cell receptor (beta chain) under discussion was sequenced for a study of post-analysis software for immune sequencing data. The overall study: Courses of disease covered relapsing-remitting, secondary progressive and progressive-relapsing multiple sclerosis.

Libraries were made from TCR beta cDNA, and they carried unique molecular identifiers. The T cell input of roughly 0.95 to 10 million gave roughly 460,000 cDNA molecules. TCRdb processed the PCR reads anew with MiXCR; each CDR3 protein has one entry. The sample shows 450,000 or so distinct CDR3 sequences, around 40% of them seen only once. The CDR3 extends over 16 amino acids. CDR1 and CDR2 (germline): SGHTA, FQGNSA. V was clipped by 3 bases and J by 2 bases; unmatched bases: 9. Regarding this clonotype: As yet, its antigen is unknown.

Study-wide results and limits: Roughly 5 TRBV segments, TRBV5-6, TRBV5-1 and TRBV20-1 among them, were found more frequent in patients than controls. F-measure co-clustering was strong for batch-matched samples. The normalized Chao1 diversity of multiple sclerosis patients was significantly lower than that of controls.

The sequencing sample was made of blood. V usage is TRBV7-2 and J usage is TRBJ2-7; 8 bases match TRBD2. The sequence derives from a girl under 18 with multiple sclerosis. The CDR3 reads CASSFTGGRSPYEQYF. In DNA, the CDR3 is TGTGCCAGCAGCTTCACGGGGGGGCGATCCCCCTACGAGCAGTACTTC.